These 5 T cell receptor beta chains share one sample of origin, sequenced in a study of T cells in Graves' hyperthyroidism and ophthalmopathy. Using RNA transcripts as the source, TCR beta CDR3 regions were amplified. A set of HTBI primers served as the primers for a first-round RT-PCR of the TCR CDR3. TCRdb used MiXCR to reprocess the multiplex PCR reads, holding one entry per CDR3 protein. This sample has almost 500,000 distinct CDR3 sequences, with about 20% found just once. The sample taken for sequencing was blood. The receptors derive from a woman in her seventies with Graves' ophthalmopathy.

This clonotype appeared many times. CDR3 region: CASKLAGEYNEQFF. In DNA, the CDR3 is TGTGCCAGTAAGCTAGCGGGAGAGTACAATGAGCAGTTCTTC. V and J are TRBV19 and TRBJ2-1; 10 nucleotides line up with TRBD2. There are 14 residues in the CDR3. V trimming: 7 bases; J trimming: 4 bases; junction bases outside the gene matches: 4. Germline values: CDR1 LNHDA, CDR2 SQIVND (reference sequence). The full variable domain, with the rest looked up from reference TRBV19 and TRBJ2-1, is DGGITQSPKYLFRKEGQNVTLSCEQNLNHDAMYWYRQDPGQGLRLIYYSQIVNDFQKGDIAEGYSVSREKKESFPLTVTSAQKNPTAFYLCASKLAGEYNEQFFGPGTRLTVL.

This clonotype was counted a few times. The chain is built from TRBV7-6 and TRBJ2-7, with D possibly matching TRBD2 (6 bases). Germline V gene data show CDR1 as SGHVS and CDR2 as FNYEAQ. V was cut by 3 bases and J by 4 bases, with 16 bases left in between. The CDR3 has 15 amino acids. The CDR3 is CASSLGGDRLYEQYF. The CDR3 bases are TGTGCCAGCAGCTTGGGGGGAGATCGGCTATACGAGCAGTACTTC.

The chain employs TRBV2 and TRBJ1-6; a possible D gene is TRBD1 (5 bases). The CDR3 length is 14 residues. CDR1 is SNHLY, CDR2 FYNNEI, per germline. V lost 8 bases and J 8 bases, leaving 16 bases between the germline ends. CDR3 in amino acids: CASGIGQGHSPLHF. Here the CDR3 DNA reads TGTGCCAGCGGTATAGGGCAGGGTCATTCACCCCTCCACTTT. The variable domain in full, completed from reference TRBV2 and TRBJ1-6, reads EPEVTQTPSHQVTQMGQEVILRCVPISNHLYFYWYRQILGQKVEFLVSFYNNEISEKSEIFDDQFSVERPDGSNFTLKIRSTKLEDSAMYFCASGIGQGHSPLHFGNGTRLTVT.

This clonotype was recorded at least ten times. This chain's CDR3 is CASGLVQGSHNEQFF. CDR3 in DNA: TGTGCTAGTGGTTTGGTACAGGGGTCCCACAATGAGCAGTTCTTC. The chain joins TRBV12-5 to TRBJ2-1; 7 positions match TRBD1. The V segment lost 0 bases and the J segment 5 bases; nucleotides outside the gene matches: 4. Germline loops: CDR1 LGHNT, CDR2 FRNRAP. CDR3 length: 15 residues.

Many counts were recorded for this clonotype. The CDR3 reads CASSLRDSSYNEQFF. CDR3 DNA: TGTGCCAGCAGTTTGAGGGACTCCTCTTACAATGAGCAGTTCTTC. The chain links TRBV28 to TRBJ2-1; maybe TRBD2 (6 bases). Looked up from germline, CDR1 is MDHEN and CDR2 is SYDVKM. There are 15 residues in the CDR3. V lost 3 bases, J lost 4 bases, and 13 bases lay in between.